This entry lists 23 T cell receptor beta chains sequenced from one sample in a study of T cell repertoires in cytomegalovirus infection. MiXCR, run by TCRdb on the reads, gives a single entry per CDR3 protein. This sample carries a few hundred thousand distinct CDR3 sequences, 40% of them seen once, and the ten largest clones take 48%. For these receptors, no antigen is known. The sequencing used cultured PBMCs, collected from culture after CMV antigen stimulation. These receptor sequences come from a human donor in good health (CMV status not recorded). Some clones in this sample may be carry-over from other donors' samples.

The chain combines TRBV7-9 with TRBJ1-3, with D unclear. This CDR3 is 12 amino acids long. The germline CDR1 and CDR2 sequences are SEHNR and FQNEAQ (reference sequence). V lost 8 bases and J 4 bases, leaving 9 bases between the germline ends. The CDR3 DNA reads as TGTGCCAGCCGTCAACAGGGAAACACCATATATTTT. Its protein product is CASRQQGNTIYF. The full variable domain, completed using reference TRBV7-9 and TRBJ1-3, is DTGVSQNPRHKITKRGQNVTFRCDPISEHNRLYWYRQTLGQGPEFLTYFQNEAQLEKSRLLSDRFSAERPKGSFSTLEIQRTEQGDSAMYLCASRQQGNTIYFGEGSWLTVV.

The chain uses TRBV2 and TRBJ2-5; no clear D gene. This CDR3 is 16 amino acids long. V lost 6 bases, J lost 4 bases, and 21 bases lay in between. CDR1 and CDR2 from the germline V gene are SNHLY and FYNNEI. The CDR3 protein is CASSLISSWKGETQYF. For the CDR3, the DNA is TGTGCCAGCAGCCTTATTTCATCTTGGAAGGGAGAGACCCAGTACTTC.

The CDR3 bases are TGTGCCAGCAGCTTAAGGCGACTCAGCACAGATACGCAGTATTTT. Protein: CASSLRRLSTDTQYF. The chain couples TRBV7-9 to TRBJ2-3; no clear D gene. V was clipped by 2 bases and J by 0 bases, with 9 bases between them. Germline-derived CDR1 and CDR2 are SEHNR and FQNEAQ (reference sequence). This CDR3 is 15 amino acids long.

The V gene is TRBV27, the J gene TRBJ2-7, with unresolved D. This CDR3 spans 12 amino acids. In germline, CDR1 is MNHEY, CDR2 SMNVEV (reference sequence). Deletions cut 6 bases from V and 6 bases from J, with 12 bases between. The CDR3 here is CASRAARAEQYF. CDR3 DNA sequence: TGTGCCAGCAGGGCCGCTAGGGCCGAGCAGTACTTC.

The chain links TRBV6-1 to TRBJ2-7; TRBD1 matches at 7 bases. The CDR3 runs 15 residues. Per germline, CDR1 MNHNS and CDR2 SASEGT. V gave up 6 bases and J gave up 3 bases; unmatched junction bases: 11. DNA for the CDR3: TGTGCCAGCAGGAGAGACCCGGGACAGAGCTACGAGCAGTACTTC. This codes for CASRRDPGQSYEQYF.

The V and J genes are TRBV7-2 and TRBJ2-5; TRBD2 matches 9 bases. The CDR3 has 15 residues. The junction had 10 bases not matched to a gene; V was cut back by 4 bases and J by 7 bases. Germline-derived CDR1 and CDR2 are SGHTA and FQGNSA. CDR3 protein: CASSSTSGELGTQYF. The CDR3 DNA sequence: TGTGCCAGCAGCTCGACTAGCGGCGAACTCGGGACCCAGTACTTC.

J is TRBJ2-7 and V is TRBV10-3, with 10 bases that match TRBD2. The CDR3 has 13 amino acids. From germline, CDR1 is ENHRY and CDR2 SYGVKD. V shed 10 bases, J shed 6 bases, and the junction held 9 bases outside the gene matches. Here the CDR3 DNA reads TGTGCCACCTCGGAACTAGCGGGAATCGAGCAGTACTTC. It encodes CATSELAGIEQYF.

This clonotype was seen only a few times. The chain links TRBV9 to TRBJ2-2; TRBD2 matches 7 bases. The V gene's germline CDR1 is SGDLS and CDR2 YYNGEE. This CDR3 region has 14 residues. The junction had 4 bases not matched to a gene; V was cut back by 7 bases and J by 1 base. CDR3 residues: CASARGVNTGELFF. The DNA of the CDR3 is TGTGCCAGCGCACGGGGGGTGAACACCGGGGAGCTGTTTTTT.

The chain is built from TRBV7-9 and TRBJ2-5; possible D gene TRBD1, 5 bases. Trimming stripped 1 base from V and 5 bases from J, with 14 bases between. The CDR3 contains 15 residues. Germline CDR1 reads SEHNR; CDR2 reads FQNEAQ (reference sequence). The CDR3 loop reads CASSLVDSSLETQYF. The CDR3 coding sequence is TGTGCCAGCAGCTTAGTCGACAGCTCTTTGGAGACCCAGTACTTC.

This clonotype appeared once. V gene TRBV4-3 combines with J gene TRBJ2-1, with D possibly matching TRBD2 (5 bases). The CDR3 length is 16 residues. The V and J ends lost 3 bases and 10 bases respectively, with 22 bases between them. CDR1 is LGHNA, CDR2 YSLEER, per germline. CDR3 sequence (DNA): TGCGCCAGCAGCCATCCTCCGGGGTGTTCCCAAGGCGAGCAGTTCTTC. Translating gives CASSHPPGCSQGEQFF.

The genes are TRBV11-2 and TRBJ2-1, with D possibly being TRBD2 (6 bases). Trimming cost V 5 bases and J 7 bases, with 12 bases left between them. The CDR3 loop spans 13 amino acids. Germline V gene lookup returns CDR1 SGHAT and CDR2 FQNNGV. CDR3 DNA sequence: TGTGCCAGCAGCATTATAGCGGCTAATGAGCAGTTCTTC. Amino acids: CASSIIAANEQFF. The full variable domain, its missing parts supplied by reference TRBV11-2 and TRBJ2-1, is EAGVAQSPRYKIIEKRQSVAFWCNPISGHATLYWYQQILGQGPKLLIQFQNNGVVDDSQLPKDRFSAERLKGVDSTLKIQPAKLEDSAVYLCASSIIAANEQFFGPGTRLTVL.

The CDR3 is CASSLARGNTIYF. In DNA, the CDR3 is TGCGCCAGCAGCTTGGCCAGGGGAAACACCATATATTTT. V and J are TRBV5-1 and TRBJ1-3, with D uncertain. The CDR3 runs 13 residues. Germline lookup yields CDR1 SGHRS and CDR2 YFSETQ. V dropped 0 bases and J dropped 4 bases, with 5 bases sitting between them.

This clonotype was detected a few times. This sequence joins TRBV2 and TRBJ2-7; D remains unclear. The germline V and J ends were trimmed by 3 bases and 0 bases, with 9 bases remaining between them. The CDR3 runs 14 residues. Germline assignment: CDR1 SNHLY and CDR2 FYNNEI. The CDR3 is CASSDLEFSYEQYF. Here the CDR3 DNA reads TGTGCCAGCAGTGATTTGGAATTCTCCTACGAGCAGTACTTC.

The J gene is TRBJ2-1, the V gene TRBV12-3 or TRBV12-4; D tentatively fits TRBD1 or TRBD2 (6 bases each). The CDR3 extends over 13 amino acids. Trimming took off 3 bases at V and 7 bases at J, with 10 bases between the two ends. This chain's CDR3 is CASSLEGGNEQFF. The CDR3 region has the DNA TGTGCCAGCAGTTTGGAGGGGGGTAATGAGCAGTTCTTC.

This chain links TRBV28 with TRBJ2-1; 10 bases map to TRBD2. There are 15 residues in the CDR3. The J segment lost 6 bases and the V segment lost 4 bases, leaving 6 bases of the junction unmatched. The germline gives CDR1 MDHEN, CDR2 SYDVKM. CDR3 DNA: TGTGCCAGCAGTTCGCCGGGACTAGCGCCCAATGAGCAGTTCTTC. Translating it yields CASSSPGLAPNEQFF.

The rearrangement links TRBV7-8 to TRBJ2-3; the D is unclear. CDR1 is SGHVS and CDR2 is FQNEAQ in the germline V gene. Trimming shortened V by 3 bases and J by 7 bases, and 11 bases separated the two germline ends. This CDR3 has 13 amino acids. CDR3 DNA: TGTGCCAGCAGCTTTGGTGGGGTCAATACGCAGTATTTT. It translates to CASSFGGVNTQYF.

The V gene is TRBV7-2, the J gene TRBJ2-3, with unresolved D. The CDR3 has 14 residues. V lost 1 base and J 3 bases, leaving 8 bases between the germline ends. Looked up from germline, CDR1 is SGHTA and CDR2 is FQGNSA. The CDR3 DNA reads as TGTGCCAGCAGCTTAGTCCGGCCGACAGATACGCAGTATTTT. It is translated as CASSLVRPTDTQYF.

The V call is TRBV5-4, the J call TRBJ2-7; D is uncertain. V lost 5 bases and J lost 7, with 10 bases in between. The length of the CDR3 is 11 residues. The germline CDR1 and CDR2 sequences are SGHNT and YYREEE (reference sequence). CDR3 nucleotide sequence: TGTGCCAGCAGACCCCAAAGGGAGCAGTACTTC. Translated, it gives CASRPQREQYF.

This clonotype was counted ten times or more. This sequence joins TRBV7-9 and TRBJ1-1; D gene uncertain. Germline values: CDR1 SEHNR, CDR2 FQNEAQ (reference sequence). V lost 9 bases and J 3 bases, leaving 20 bases between the germline ends. The CDR3 is 15 residues long. The DNA of the CDR3 is TGTGCCAGACGGACCCCCCACAACGAGGACACTGAAGCTTTCTTT. Its translation: CARRTPHNEDTEAFF.

The genes are TRBV7-8 and TRBJ2-7, with D hard to call. The CDR3 totals 15 residues. V lost 2 bases and J lost 1, with 12 bases in between. Germline V gene sequence: CDR1 SGHVS, CDR2 FQNEAQ. CDR3 sequence: CASSLLGNPSYEQYF. The CDR3 DNA follows: TGTGCCAGCAGCTTATTGGGTAACCCATCCTACGAGCAGTACTTC.

This clonotype appeared a few times. The rearrangement uses TRBV3-1 and TRBJ2-7, with 7 bases aligning to TRBD2. The CDR3 sequence is 14 residues long. Unmatched junction bases numbered 7, after V lost 0 bases and J lost 8 bases. Germline V gene sequence: CDR1 LGHDT, CDR2 YNNKEL (reference sequence). In DNA form, the CDR3 reads TGTGCCAGCAGCCAAGATGTAACGGGGGGACAGCAGTACTTC. The encoded protein is CASSQDVTGGQQYF.

The chain links TRBV4-3 to TRBJ2-6, with 8 bases identical to TRBD1. CDR3 length: 15 residues. Germline trimming cut 1 base from V and 4 bases from J; bases unmatched to any gene: 0. Looked up from germline, CDR1 is LGHNA and CDR2 is YSLEER. The CDR3 nucleotides read TGCGCCAGCAGCCAAGGGGACAGGGGGGCCAACGTCCTGACTTTC. It yields the protein CASSQGDRGANVLTF.

This clonotype showed up just a few times. V usage is TRBV7-6 and J usage is TRBJ1-3; D is ambiguous. The germline V and J ends were trimmed by 1 base and 0 bases, with 7 bases remaining between them. The CDR3 totals 15 residues. The germline CDR1 and CDR2 sequences are SGHVS and FNYEAQ. CDR3 nucleotide sequence: TGTGCCAGCAGCTTAGGGGCAGCCTCTGGAAACACCATATATTTT. As protein: CASSLGAASGNTIYF.